This T cell receptor (beta chain) stems from a study of graft-versus-host responses after intestinal transplantation. Study overall: Anti-thymocyte globulin served as induction for all recipients, who then took tacrolimus and steroids for three to four years. Study conclusions and caveats: Early post-transplant falls in HvG clones accompanied the peak levels of circulating GvH clones. Recipient marrow harbored GvH clones, some of which surfaced first in ileum or blood. Within allografts, high graft-versus-host to host-versus-graft clonal ratios were seen among patients with graft-donor T cell macrochimerism.

The CDR3 has 13 amino acids. The J segment lost 9 bases and the V segment lost 4 bases, leaving 6 bases of the junction unmatched. Germline lookup yields CDR1 SGHNT and CDR2 YENEEA. With respect to this clone: Its antigen is currently unknown.

The protocol was immunoSEQ multiplex PCR, while the TCRdb copy is restricted to in-frame clones and leaves out a portion. The sample records roughly 81,000 clones, around 80% being singletons. The receptor was isolated from a human donor who received an intestinal transplant. The genes are TRBV11-3 and TRBJ2-1, with 7 bases lining up with TRBD1. The source material was unstimulated CD4+ T cells sorted from spleen or lymph node cells, sampled before intestinal transplant. The CDR3 loop reads CASSSETGPEQFF. The CDR3 DNA sequence: TGTGCCAGCAGCTCGGAGACAGGGCCTGAGCAGTTCTTC.